This T cell receptor beta chain comes out of a study of T-cell memory formation after mild COVID-19. At the level of the study: Across donors, TCR clusters were largely donor specific. Study-level findings and limits: Whether day 37 second-wave clones are SARS-CoV-2-specific was not confirmed. Some clones that responded were present in memory (sampled pre-infection), which suggests cross-reactive memory joined.

After 5'RACE with constant-segment primers, TCR alpha and TCR beta cDNA libraries carrying sample barcodes and UMIs were obtained. TCRdb reanalysed the 5' RACE reads using MiXCR and keeps one entry per CDR3 protein. Found here are 350,000 to 500,000 distinct CDR3 sequences, around a quarter of them singletons; the top ten hold around 12%. Comment on this clonotype: Its antigen is as yet unknown.

CDR3 size: 13 residues. Germline-derived CDR1 and CDR2 are SNHLY and FYNNEI. The ends lost 5 bases at V and 2 bases at J; junction bases unmatched: 3. The sample comprised PBMCs or a T cell subset sorted from them (not recorded which). The sequence was obtained from an adult woman who had mild COVID-19 (a few samples of this study predate the infection). Cell type and time point are not known. This chain links TRBV2 with TRBJ2-7; 7 positions match TRBD2. CDR3 amino acids: CASSRLAAYEQYF. The CDR3 nucleotides are TGTGCCAGCAGTCGACTAGCTGCCTACGAGCAGTACTTC.